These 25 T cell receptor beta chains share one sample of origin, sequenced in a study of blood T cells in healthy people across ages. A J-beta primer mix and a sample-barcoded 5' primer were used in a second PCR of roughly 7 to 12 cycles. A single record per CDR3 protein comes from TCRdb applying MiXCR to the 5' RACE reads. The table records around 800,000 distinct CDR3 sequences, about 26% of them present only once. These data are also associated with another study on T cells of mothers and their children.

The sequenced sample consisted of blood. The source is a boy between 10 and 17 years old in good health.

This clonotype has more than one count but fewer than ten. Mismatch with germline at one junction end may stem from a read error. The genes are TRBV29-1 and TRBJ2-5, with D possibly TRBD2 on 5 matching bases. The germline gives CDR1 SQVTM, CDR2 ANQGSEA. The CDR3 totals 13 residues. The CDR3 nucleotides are TGTAGCGTTGATCCCACCCGAGCGGAGACCCAGTACTTC. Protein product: CSVDPTRAETQYF. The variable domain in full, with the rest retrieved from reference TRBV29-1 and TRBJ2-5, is SAVISQKPSRDICQRGTSLTIQCQVDSQVTMMFWYRQQPGQSLTLIATANQGSEATYESGFVIDKFPISRPNLTFSTLTVSNMSPEDSSIYLCSVDPTRAETQYFGPGTRLLVL.

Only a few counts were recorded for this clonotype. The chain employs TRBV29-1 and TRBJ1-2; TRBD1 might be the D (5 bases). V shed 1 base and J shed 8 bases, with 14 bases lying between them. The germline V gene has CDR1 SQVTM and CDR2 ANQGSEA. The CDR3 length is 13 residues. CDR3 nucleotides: TGCAGCGTTGAAGGGGGCAGGTCGCGGGGCTACACCTTC. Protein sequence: CSVEGGRSRGYTF. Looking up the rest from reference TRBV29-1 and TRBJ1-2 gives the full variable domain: SAVISQKPSRDICQRGTSLTIQCQVDSQVTMMFWYRQQPGQSLTLIATANQGSEATYESGFVIDKFPISRPNLTFSTLTVSNMSPEDSSIYLCSVEGGRSRGYTFGSGTRLTVV.

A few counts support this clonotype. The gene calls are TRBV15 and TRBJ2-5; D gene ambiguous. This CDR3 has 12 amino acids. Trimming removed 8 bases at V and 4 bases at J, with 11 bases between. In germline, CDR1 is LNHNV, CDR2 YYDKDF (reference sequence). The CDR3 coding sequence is TGTGCCACCCAGTCATACCCAGAGACCCAGTACTTC. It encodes CATQSYPETQYF.

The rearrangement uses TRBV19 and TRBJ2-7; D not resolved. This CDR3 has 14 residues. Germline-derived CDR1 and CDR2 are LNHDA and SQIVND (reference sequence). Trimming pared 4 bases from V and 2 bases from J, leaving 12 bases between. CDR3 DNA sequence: TGTGCCAGTAGTACCTCCACTGATACCTACGAGCAGTACTTC. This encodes CASSTSTDTYEQYF.

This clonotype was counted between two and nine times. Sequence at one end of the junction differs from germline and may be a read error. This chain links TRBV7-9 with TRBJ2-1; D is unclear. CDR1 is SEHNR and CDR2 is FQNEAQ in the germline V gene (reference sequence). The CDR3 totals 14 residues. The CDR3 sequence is CASSSGISYNEQFF. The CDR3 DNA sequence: TGTGCCAGTAGCTCAGGAATCTCCTACAATGAGCAGTTCTTC.

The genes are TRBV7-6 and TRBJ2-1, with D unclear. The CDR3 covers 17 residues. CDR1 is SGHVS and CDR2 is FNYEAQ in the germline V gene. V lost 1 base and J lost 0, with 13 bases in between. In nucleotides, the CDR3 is TGTGCCAGCAGCTTAGTCTATGGCGGCAGCTCCTACAATGAGCAGTTCTTC. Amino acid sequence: CASSLVYGGSSYNEQFF.

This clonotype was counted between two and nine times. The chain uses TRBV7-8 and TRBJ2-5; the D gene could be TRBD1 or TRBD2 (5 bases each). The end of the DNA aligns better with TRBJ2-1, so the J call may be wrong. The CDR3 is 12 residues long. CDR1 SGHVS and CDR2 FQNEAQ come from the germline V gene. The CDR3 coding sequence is TGTGCCAGCAGCCCCATTGAAGGGACCCAGTTCTTC. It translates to CASSPIEGTQFF.

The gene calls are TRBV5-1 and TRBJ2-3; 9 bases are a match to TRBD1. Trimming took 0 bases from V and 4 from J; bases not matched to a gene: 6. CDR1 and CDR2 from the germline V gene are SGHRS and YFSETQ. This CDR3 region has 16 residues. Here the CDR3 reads CASSLGGQGGADTQYF. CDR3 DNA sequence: TGCGCCAGCAGCTTGGGGGGACAGGGTGGCGCAGATACGCAGTATTTT.

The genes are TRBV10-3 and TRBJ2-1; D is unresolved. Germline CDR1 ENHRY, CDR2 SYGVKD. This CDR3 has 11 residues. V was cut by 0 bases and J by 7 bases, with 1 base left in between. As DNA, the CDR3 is TGTGCCATCAGTGAGTCAAATGAGCAGTTCTTC. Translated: CAISESNEQFF.

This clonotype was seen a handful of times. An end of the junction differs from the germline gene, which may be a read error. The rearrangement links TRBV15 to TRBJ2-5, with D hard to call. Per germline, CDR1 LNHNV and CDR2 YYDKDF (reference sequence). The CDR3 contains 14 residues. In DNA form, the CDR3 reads TGTGCCACCAGCAGAGATCCGGTACCCCCTCGACCTGACTTC. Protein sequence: CATSRDPVPPRPDF. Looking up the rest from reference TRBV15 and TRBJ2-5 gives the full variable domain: DAMVIQNPRYQVTQFGKPVTLSCSQTLNHNVMYWYQQKSSQAPKLLFHYYDKDFNNEADTPDNFQSRRPNTSFCFLDIRSPGLGDTAMYLCATSRDPVPPRPDFGPGTRLLVL.

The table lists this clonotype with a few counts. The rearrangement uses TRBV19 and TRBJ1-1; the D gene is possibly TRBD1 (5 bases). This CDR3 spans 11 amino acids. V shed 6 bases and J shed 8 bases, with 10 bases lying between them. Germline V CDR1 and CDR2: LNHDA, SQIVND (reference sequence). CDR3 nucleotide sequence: TGTGCCAGTAGCCCAGGGAAGGAAGCTTTCTTT. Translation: CASSPGKEAFF.

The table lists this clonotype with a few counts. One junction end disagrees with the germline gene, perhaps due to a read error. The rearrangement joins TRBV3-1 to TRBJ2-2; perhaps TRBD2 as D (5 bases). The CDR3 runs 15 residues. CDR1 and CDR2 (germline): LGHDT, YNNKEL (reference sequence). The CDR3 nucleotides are TGTGGCAGCAGCCGAGGACTCATGAACACCGGGGAGCTGTTTTTT. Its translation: CGSSRGLMNTGELFF.

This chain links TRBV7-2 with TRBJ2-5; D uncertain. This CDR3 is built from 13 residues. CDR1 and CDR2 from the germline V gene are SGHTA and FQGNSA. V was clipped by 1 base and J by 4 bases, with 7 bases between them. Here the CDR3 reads CASSLVNPETQYF. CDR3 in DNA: TGTGCCAGCAGCTTAGTTAACCCAGAGACCCAGTACTTC.

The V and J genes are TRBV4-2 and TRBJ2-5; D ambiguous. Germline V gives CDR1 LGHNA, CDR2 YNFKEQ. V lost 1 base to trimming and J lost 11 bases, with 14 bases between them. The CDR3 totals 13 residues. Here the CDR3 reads CASSQVYAYEQYF. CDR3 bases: TGTGCCAGCAGCCAAGTGTATGCCTATGAGCAGTACTTC.

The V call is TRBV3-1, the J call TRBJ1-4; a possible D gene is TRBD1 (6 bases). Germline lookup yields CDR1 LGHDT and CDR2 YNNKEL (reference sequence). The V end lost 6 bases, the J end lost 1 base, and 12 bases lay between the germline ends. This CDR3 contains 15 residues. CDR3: CASSKGDLTNEKLFF. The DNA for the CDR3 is TGTGCCAGCAGTAAGGGGGACCTAACTAATGAAAAACTGTTTTTT.

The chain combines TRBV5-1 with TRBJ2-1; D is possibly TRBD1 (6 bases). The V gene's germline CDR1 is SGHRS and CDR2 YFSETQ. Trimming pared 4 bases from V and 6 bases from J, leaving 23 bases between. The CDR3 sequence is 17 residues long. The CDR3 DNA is TGCGCCAGCAGCCGAGTGACAGGCCGGGTTGGGGGCAATGAGCAGTTCTTC. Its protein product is CASSRVTGRVGGNEQFF.

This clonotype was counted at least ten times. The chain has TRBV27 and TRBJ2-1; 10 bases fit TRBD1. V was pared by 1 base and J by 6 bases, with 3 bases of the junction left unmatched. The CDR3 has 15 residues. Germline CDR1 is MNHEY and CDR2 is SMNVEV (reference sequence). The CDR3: CASSLYGTGVNEQFF. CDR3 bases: TGTGCCAGCAGTTTATACGGGACAGGGGTCAATGAGCAGTTCTTC.

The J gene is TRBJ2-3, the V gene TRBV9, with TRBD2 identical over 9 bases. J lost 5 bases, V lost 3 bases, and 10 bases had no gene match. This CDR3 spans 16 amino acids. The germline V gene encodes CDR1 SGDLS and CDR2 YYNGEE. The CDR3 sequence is CASSELGLAGGDTQYF. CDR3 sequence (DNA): TGTGCCAGCAGCGAGCTGGGACTAGCCGGTGGAGATACGCAGTATTTT.

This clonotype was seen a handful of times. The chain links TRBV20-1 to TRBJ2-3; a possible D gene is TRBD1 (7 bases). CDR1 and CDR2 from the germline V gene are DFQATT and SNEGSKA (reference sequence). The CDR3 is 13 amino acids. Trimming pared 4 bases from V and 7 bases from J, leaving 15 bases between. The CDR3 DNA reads TGCAGTGCTAATGGAGGGGGCCGGAATACGCAGTATTTT. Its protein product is CSANGGGRNTQYF.

The CDR3, as DNA: TGTGCCAGCACTCTAGACGGACCGGGAGGGGCCAACGTCCTGACTTTC. Translated: CASTLDGPGGANVLTF. V is TRBV12-3 or TRBV12-4 and J is TRBJ2-6; a possible D gene is TRBD2 (5 bases). With 7 bases removed from V and 4 bases from J, the gap between germline ends came to 17 bases. This CDR3 is built from 16 residues.

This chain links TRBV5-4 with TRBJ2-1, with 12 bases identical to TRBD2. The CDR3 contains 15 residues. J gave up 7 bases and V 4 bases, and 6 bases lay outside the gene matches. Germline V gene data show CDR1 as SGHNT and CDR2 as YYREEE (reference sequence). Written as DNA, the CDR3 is TGTGCCAGCAGCACCACTAGCGGGAGGTCTAATGAGCAGTTCTTC. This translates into CASSTTSGRSNEQFF. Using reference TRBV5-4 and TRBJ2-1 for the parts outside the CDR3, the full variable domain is ETGVTQSPTHLIKTRGQQVTLRCSSQSGHNTVSWYQQALGQGPQFIFQYYREEENGRGNFPPRFSGLQFPNYSSELNVNALELDDSALYLCASSTTSGRSNEQFFGPGTRLTVL.

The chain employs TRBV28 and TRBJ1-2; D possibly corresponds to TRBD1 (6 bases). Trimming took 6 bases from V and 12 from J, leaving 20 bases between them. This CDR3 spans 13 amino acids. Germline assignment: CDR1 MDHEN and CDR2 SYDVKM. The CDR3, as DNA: TGTGCCAGCAGGGACCCGGGACATCGGCCTCACACCTTC. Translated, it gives CASRDPGHRPHTF.

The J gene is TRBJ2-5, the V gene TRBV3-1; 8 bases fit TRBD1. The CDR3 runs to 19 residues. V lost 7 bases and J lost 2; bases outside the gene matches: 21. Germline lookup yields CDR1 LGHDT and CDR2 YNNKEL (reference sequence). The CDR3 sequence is CASTPTDRGSLLLQETQYF. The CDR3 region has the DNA TGTGCCAGCACCCCAACTGACAGGGGTTCTCTCCTTCTGCAAGAGACCCAGTACTTC.

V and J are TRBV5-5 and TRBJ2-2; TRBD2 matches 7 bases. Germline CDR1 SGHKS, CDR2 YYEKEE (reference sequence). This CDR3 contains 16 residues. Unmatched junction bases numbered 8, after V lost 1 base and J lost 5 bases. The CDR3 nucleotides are TGTGCCAGCAGCTTGTTTCCCGGGGACTATACCGGGGAGCTGTTTTTT. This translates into CASSLFPGDYTGELFF.

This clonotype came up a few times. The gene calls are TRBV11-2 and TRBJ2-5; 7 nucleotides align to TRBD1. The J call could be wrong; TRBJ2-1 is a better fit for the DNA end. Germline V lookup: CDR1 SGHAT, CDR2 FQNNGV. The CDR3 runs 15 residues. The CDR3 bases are TGTGCCAGCAGCCCGACAGGGATCGGTCTCAATGAGCAGTTCTTC. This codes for CASSPTGIGLNEQFF.